The 5 T cell receptor beta chains given below trace back to one sample, sequenced in a study of type 1 regulatory T cells. In TCRdb, the reads were re-called with MiXCR into one record per CDR3 protein. The table has under 85,000 distinct CDR3 sequences, roughly 49% seen once. Their recognized antigens are unknown. Sequenced: cultured non-Tr1 T cells, either the whole culture or a sorted T cell fraction (not recorded which). The source of these receptors is a human donor in good health.

The chain carries TRBV12-3 or TRBV12-4 and TRBJ2-3; D remains unclear. V lost 6 bases, J lost 1 base, and 17 bases lay in between. This CDR3 region has 16 residues. The CDR3 loop reads CASSPNVVGRTDTQYF. As DNA, the CDR3 is TGTGCCAGCAGCCCTAACGTGGTGGGCCGCACAGATACGCAGTATTTT.

This clonotype was found a few times. This chain uses TRBV3-1 with TRBJ1-2, with D perhaps TRBD1 (5 bases). V lost 6 bases, J lost 2 bases, and 16 bases lay in between. This CDR3 region has 15 residues. CDR1 is LGHDT and CDR2 is YNNKEL in the germline V gene (reference sequence). CDR3 protein: CASSYGSRANYGYTF. The CDR3 DNA sequence: TGTGCCAGCAGTTATGGCAGCAGGGCCAACTATGGCTACACCTTC.

In its sample, this clonotype was seen a few times. This chain connects TRBV19 to TRBJ1-2, with 7 bases lining up with TRBD1. The V segment lost 3 bases and the J segment 4 bases; nucleotides outside the gene matches: 2. The CDR3 is made up of 13 amino acids. The germline V gene encodes CDR1 LNHDA and CDR2 SQIVND (reference sequence). CDR3 in amino acids: CASSINRGYGYTF. The CDR3, as DNA: TGTGCCAGTAGTATTAACAGGGGCTATGGCTACACCTTC.

The V call is TRBV30, the J call TRBJ1-2, with a tentative D call TRBD1 (5 bases). This CDR3 spans 14 amino acids. With 4 bases removed from V and 4 bases from J, the gap between germline ends came to 16 bases. From germline, CDR1 is GTSNPN and CDR2 SVGIG (reference sequence). CDR3 region: CAWNARGRTYGYTF. The DNA for the CDR3 is TGTGCCTGGAACGCGAGGGGCAGGACCTATGGCTACACCTTC.

This chain connects TRBV12-3 or TRBV12-4 to TRBJ1-1; 7 bases map to TRBD1. This CDR3 spans 12 amino acids. V was clipped by 4 bases and J by 5 bases; unmatched bases: 1. The DNA for the CDR3 is TGTGCCAGCAGTTCCAGGGGGACTGAAGCTTTCTTT. Translation gives CASSSRGTEAFF.